The 2 T cell receptor beta chains in this list originate from one sample, sequenced in a study of CD8 T cells in ankylosing spondylitis. Each CDR3 protein is one row after TCRdb ran MiXCR on the 5' RACE reads. The sample yields 200,000 or so distinct CDR3 sequences, roughly 26% seen once. The sequencing sample was made of blood, either unsorted or a sorted T cell fraction (not recorded which). Receptors were obtained from a male donor with ankylosing spondylitis or in good health (not recorded which).

The chain employs TRBV29-1 and TRBJ2-7; D gene ambiguous. Trimming shortened V by 4 bases and J by 5 bases, and 12 bases separated the two germline ends. In germline, CDR1 is SQVTM, CDR2 ANQGSEA. The CDR3 is 12 residues long. The DNA for the CDR3 is TGCAGCGTTGGACTCGCCGGTGACGAGCAGTACTTC. Translation: CSVGLAGDEQYF.

The V call is TRBV20-1, the J call TRBJ2-1, with D maybe TRBD2 (6 bases). Per the germline V gene, CDR1 is DFQATT and CDR2 is SNEGSKA (reference sequence). The CDR3 has 15 residues. V was trimmed by 6 bases and J by 0 bases, leaving 15 bases between them. CDR3 sequence (DNA): TGCAGTGCCCCTACGGGACTTCTCTCCTACAATGAGCAGTTCTTC. Encoded protein: CSAPTGLLSYNEQFF.